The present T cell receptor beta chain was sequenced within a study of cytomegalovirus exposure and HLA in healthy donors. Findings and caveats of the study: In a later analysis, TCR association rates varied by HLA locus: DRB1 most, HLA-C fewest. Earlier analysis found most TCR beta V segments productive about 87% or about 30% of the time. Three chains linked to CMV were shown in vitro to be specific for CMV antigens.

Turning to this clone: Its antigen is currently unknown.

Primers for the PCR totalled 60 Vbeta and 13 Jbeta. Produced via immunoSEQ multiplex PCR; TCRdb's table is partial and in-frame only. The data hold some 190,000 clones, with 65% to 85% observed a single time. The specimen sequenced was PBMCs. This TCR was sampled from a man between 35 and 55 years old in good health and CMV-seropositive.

The CDR3 nucleotides read TGTGCCAGCAGTTTAACCGGCGGGAGGGGACACAATGAGCAGTTCTTC. Translated: CASSLTGGRGHNEQFF. V gene TRBV27 combines with J gene TRBJ2-1; 9 bases agree with TRBD2. The CDR3 length is 16 residues. J lost 5 bases, V lost 2 bases, and 7 bases had no gene match. Germline CDR1 reads MNHEY; CDR2 reads SMNVEV (reference sequence).